This record concerns one TCR beta chain sequence. Its specific antigen is unknown. No clone much larger than this one lies a single base away; base qualities are absent. Library construction relied on the immunoSEQ multiplex PCR assay. In TCRdb, the immuneACCESS table is reduced to in-frame sequences with V and J assigned. These tables do not hold every clone; where another copy was compared, an unresolved V gene accounts for under half, and the others remain unexplained. This sample comprises about 120,000 clones, roughly 90% of them detected only once. Under 40% of the sample is held by the ten biggest clonotypes. This record belongs to a study of control samples from healthy donors and cancer patients (dated by TCRdb to 2020 to 2022). Measured from the cysteine to the phenylalanine, the CDR3 is 17 residues long. Of all the DNA, just the CDR3 is kept, 51 bases in frame from base 1.

This clonotype originated in a man aged 50 to 59 in good health. The specimen sequenced was blood. This chain joins TRBV12-2 to TRBJ2-1; TRBD2, the table's D call, lacks a check against the DNA. TRBV12-2 is a documented pseudogene. This receptor has the CDR3 CASRLVPTSGEYNEQFF. In nucleotides, the sequence is TGTGCAAGTCGCTTAGTCCCGACTAGCGGGGAGTACAATGAGCAGTTCTTC.